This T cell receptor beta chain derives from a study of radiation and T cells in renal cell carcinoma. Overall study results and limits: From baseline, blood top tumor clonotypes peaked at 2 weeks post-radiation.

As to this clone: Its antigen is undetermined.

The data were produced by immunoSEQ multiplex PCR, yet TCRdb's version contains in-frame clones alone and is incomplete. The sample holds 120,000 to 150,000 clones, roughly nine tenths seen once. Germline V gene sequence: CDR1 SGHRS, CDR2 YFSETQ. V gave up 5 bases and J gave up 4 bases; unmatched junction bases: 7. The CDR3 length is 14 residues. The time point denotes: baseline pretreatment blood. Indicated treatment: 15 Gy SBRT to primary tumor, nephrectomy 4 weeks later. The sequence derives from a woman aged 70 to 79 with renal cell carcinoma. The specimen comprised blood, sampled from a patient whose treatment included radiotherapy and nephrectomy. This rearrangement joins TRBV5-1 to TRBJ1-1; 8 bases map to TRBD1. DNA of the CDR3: TGCGCCAGCAGGACGGGAACAGGGGGCACTGAAGCTTTCTTT. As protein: CASRTGTGGTEAFF. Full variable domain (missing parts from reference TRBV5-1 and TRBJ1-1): KAGVTQTPRYLIKTRGQQVTLSCSPISGHRSVSWYQQTPGQGLQFLFEYFSETQRNKGNFPGRFSGRQFSNSRSEMNVSTLELGDSALYLCASRTGTGGTEAFFGQGTRLTVV.